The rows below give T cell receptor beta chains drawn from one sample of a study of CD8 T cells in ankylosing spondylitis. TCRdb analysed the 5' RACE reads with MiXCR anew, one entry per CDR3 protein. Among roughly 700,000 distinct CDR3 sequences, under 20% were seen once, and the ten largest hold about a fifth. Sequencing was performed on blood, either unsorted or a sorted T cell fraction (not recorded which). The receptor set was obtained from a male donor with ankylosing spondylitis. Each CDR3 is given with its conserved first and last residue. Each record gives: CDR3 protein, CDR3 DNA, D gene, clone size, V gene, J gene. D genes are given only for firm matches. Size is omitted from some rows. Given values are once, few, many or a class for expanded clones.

CAISEQYEQYF	TGTGCCATCAGTGAGCAGTACGAGCAGTACTTC	NA	few	TRBV10-3	TRBJ2-7
CASSSLPGQGADTQYF	TGCGCCAGCAGCTCTCTGCCGGGACAGGGGGCAGATACGCAGTATTTT	TRBD1	many	TRBV5-1	TRBJ2-3
CASSLLGLASYEQYF	TGTGCCAGCAGCTTGTTGGGACTAGCGAGCTACGAGCAGTACTTC	TRBD2	few	TRBV5-6	TRBJ2-7
CASSSGDPRYNSPLHF	TGTGCCAGCAGTTCTGGCGATCCAAGGTATAATTCACCCCTCCACTTT	NA	few	TRBV12-3/TRBV12-4	TRBJ1-6
CASSISPDSPSTYEQYF	TGTGCCAGCAGCATTTCCCCTGACAGCCCATCGACATACGAGCAGTACTTC	NA	once	TRBV9	TRBJ2-7
CASSGGWGKSQPQHF	TGTGCCAGCAGTGGCGGTTGGGGTAAGAGTCAGCCCCAGCATTTT	NA	few	TRBV6-1	TRBJ1-5
CASSLGLAGFIADTQYF	TGTGCCAGCAGCTTAGGACTAGCGGGGTTCATAGCAGATACGCAGTATTTT	TRBD2	NA	TRBV11-2	TRBJ2-3
CATGGSETTYGYTF	TGTGCCACAGGGGGCTCGGAAACAACATATGGCTACACCTTC	TRBD1	NA	TRBV28	TRBJ1-2
CASSEVTGWGAEAFF	TGTGCCAGCAGCGAAGTTACAGGGTGGGGGGCTGAAGCTTTCTTT	NA	few	TRBV7-9	TRBJ1-1
CASSYSPGQTGELFF	TGTGCCAGCAGTTACTCTCCAGGGCAAACCGGGGAGCTGTTTTTT	NA	NA	TRBV6-5	TRBJ2-2
CSATQDSGNTIYF	TGCAGTGCTACCCAGGACTCTGGAAACACCATATATTTT	NA	few	TRBV20-1	TRBJ1-3
CASSLPSVDYEQYF	TGTGCCAGCAGCTTACCATCCGTCGACTACGAGCAGTACTTC	NA	few	TRBV7-2	TRBJ2-7
CSARIPGLGTYEQYF	TGCAGTGCTAGAATACCGGGACTCGGAACCTACGAGCAGTACTTC	NA	NA	TRBV20-1	TRBJ2-7
CSVEAGGGYGYTF	TGCAGCGTTGAGGCAGGGGGAGGCTATGGCTACACCTTC	TRBD1	NA	TRBV29-1	TRBJ1-2
CSVQGINTGELFF	TGCAGCGTACAGGGAATAAACACCGGGGAGCTGTTTTTT	NA	few	TRBV29-1	TRBJ2-2
CAAKPSGRSYNEQFF	TGTGCCGCCAAACCCTCGGGACGGTCTTACAATGAGCAGTTCTTC	NA	few	TRBV6-2/TRBV6-3	TRBJ2-1
CASSLGGGAGDTQYF	TGTGCCAGCAGTTTGGGGGGGGGGGCCGGAGATACGCAGTATTTT	NA	few	TRBV12-3/TRBV12-4	TRBJ2-3
CASSVEVGTENEQYF	TGTGCCAGCAGCGTAGAGGTAGGGACGGAAAACGAGCAGTACTTC	NA	NA	TRBV9	TRBJ2-7
CSARDAGYQETQYF	TGCAGTGCTAGAGATGCGGGCTACCAAGAGACCCAGTACTTC	NA	few	TRBV20-1	TRBJ2-5
CASSAGSGYYNEQFF	TGTGCCAGCAGCGCCGGGAGCGGATACTACAATGAGCAGTTCTTC	NA	NA	TRBV7-2	TRBJ2-1
CASSSQGIGYNSPLHF	TGTGCCAGCAGCTCACAGGGAATAGGCTATAATTCACCCCTCCACTTT	NA	NA	TRBV7-3	TRBJ1-6
CASSVESWRAPLNTGELFF	TGTGCCAGCAGCGTAGAGTCCTGGCGGGCTCCTTTGAACACCGGGGAGCTGTTTTTT	NA	few	TRBV9	TRBJ2-2
CRVWAGNTEAFF	TGCAGGGTGTGGGCAGGAAACACTGAAGCTTTCTTT	NA	few	TRBV20-1	TRBJ1-1
CASSQGQGNYGYTF	TGTGCCAGCAGCCAAGGACAGGGAAACTATGGCTACACCTTC	TRBD1	many	TRBV3-1	TRBJ1-2
CSASVPDRGGYTF	TGCAGTGCTAGCGTCCCAGATCGGGGTGGCTACACCTTC	NA	NA	TRBV20-1	TRBJ1-2
CSARGGRGRRLRNEQFF	TGCAGTGCTAGAGGGGGGAGAGGGCGAAGACTAAGGAATGAGCAGTTCTTC	NA	NA	TRBV20-1	TRBJ2-1
CASSLAGDHEQYF	TGTGCCAGCAGTTTAGCGGGAGACCACGAGCAGTACTTC	TRBD2	few	TRBV6-2/TRBV6-3	TRBJ2-7
CASSSTGNQPQHF	TGTGCCAGCAGCTCGACAGGGAACCAGCCCCAGCATTTT	TRBD1	many	TRBV5-6	TRBJ1-5
CSVEEGTGFNEQYF	TGCAGCGTTGAAGAAGGGACAGGGTTCAACGAGCAGTACTTC	TRBD1	NA	TRBV29-1	TRBJ2-7
CASSPRGGGGTDTQYF	TGTGCCAGCAGCCCCCGTGGGGGGGGGGGCACAGATACGCAGTATTTT	TRBD2	NA	TRBV7-2	TRBJ2-3